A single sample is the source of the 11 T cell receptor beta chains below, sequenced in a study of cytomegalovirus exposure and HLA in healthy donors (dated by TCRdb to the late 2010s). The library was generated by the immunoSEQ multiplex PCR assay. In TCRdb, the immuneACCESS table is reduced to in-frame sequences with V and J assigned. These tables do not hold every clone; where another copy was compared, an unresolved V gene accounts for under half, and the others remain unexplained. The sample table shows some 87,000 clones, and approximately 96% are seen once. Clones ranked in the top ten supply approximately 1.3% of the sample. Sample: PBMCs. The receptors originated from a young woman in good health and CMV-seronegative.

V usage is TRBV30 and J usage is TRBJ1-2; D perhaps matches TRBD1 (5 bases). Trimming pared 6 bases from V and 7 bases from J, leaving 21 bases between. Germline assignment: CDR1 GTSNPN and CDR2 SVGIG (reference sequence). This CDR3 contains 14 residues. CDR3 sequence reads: CACRRRGELFGYTF. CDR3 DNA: TGTGCCTGCAGGCGGAGGGGCGAATTGTTTGGCTACACCTTC.

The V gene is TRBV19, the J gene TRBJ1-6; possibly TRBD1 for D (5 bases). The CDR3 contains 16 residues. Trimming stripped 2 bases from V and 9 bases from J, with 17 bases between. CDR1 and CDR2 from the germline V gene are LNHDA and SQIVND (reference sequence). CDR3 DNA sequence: TGTGCCAGTAGTATATTTTCCGCGGACATTTTTTCACCCCTCCACTTT. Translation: CASSIFSADIFSPLHF.

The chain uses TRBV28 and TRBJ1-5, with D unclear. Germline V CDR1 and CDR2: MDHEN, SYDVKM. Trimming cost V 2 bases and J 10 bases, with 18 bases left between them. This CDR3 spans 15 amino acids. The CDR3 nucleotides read TGTGCCAGCAGTTTAAGTGAGGGCACCTCGTCCCCCCAGCATTTT. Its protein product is CASSLSEGTSSPQHF.

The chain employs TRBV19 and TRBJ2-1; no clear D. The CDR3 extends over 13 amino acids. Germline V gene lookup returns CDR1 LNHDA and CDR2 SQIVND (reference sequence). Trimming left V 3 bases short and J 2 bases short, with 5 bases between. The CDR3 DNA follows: TGTGCCAGTAGTATTTCCACCTACAATGAGCAGTTCTTC. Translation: CASSISTYNEQFF.

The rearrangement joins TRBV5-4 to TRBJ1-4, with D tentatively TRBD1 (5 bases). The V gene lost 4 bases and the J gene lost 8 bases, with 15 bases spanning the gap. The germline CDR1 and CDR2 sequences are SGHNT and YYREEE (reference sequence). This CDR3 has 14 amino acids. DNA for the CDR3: TGTGCCAGCAGCCTCCGGGGCGCGGGGGAAAAACTGTTTTTT. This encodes CASSLRGAGEKLFF.

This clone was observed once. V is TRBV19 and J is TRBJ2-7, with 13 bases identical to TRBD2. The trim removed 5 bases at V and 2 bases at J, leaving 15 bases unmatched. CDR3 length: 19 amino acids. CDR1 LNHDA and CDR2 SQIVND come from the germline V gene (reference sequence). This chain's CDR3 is CASSAVGLAGVDGPYEQYF. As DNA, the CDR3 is TGTGCCAGTAGTGCCGTTGGACTAGCGGGAGTTGACGGTCCCTACGAGCAGTACTTC.

CDR3 coding DNA: TGTGCCAGCTCACCGAAACAGGCTGGCTACACCTTC. Encoded protein: CASSPKQAGYTF. The chain couples TRBV18 to TRBJ1-2; perhaps TRBD1 as D (5 bases). V was pared by 3 bases and J by 7 bases, with 9 bases between. Germline assignment: CDR1 KGHSH and CDR2 LQKENI. This CDR3 contains 12 residues.

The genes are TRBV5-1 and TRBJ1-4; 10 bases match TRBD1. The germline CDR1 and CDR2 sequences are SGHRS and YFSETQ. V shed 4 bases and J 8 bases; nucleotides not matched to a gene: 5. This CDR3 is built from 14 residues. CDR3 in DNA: TGCGCCAGCAGCCTAGGACAGGGGGGCGAAAAACTGTTTTTT. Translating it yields CASSLGQGGEKLFF.

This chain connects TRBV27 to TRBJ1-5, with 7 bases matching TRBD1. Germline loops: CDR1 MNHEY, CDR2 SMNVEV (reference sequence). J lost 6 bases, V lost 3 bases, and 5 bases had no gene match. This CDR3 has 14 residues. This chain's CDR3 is CASSLTGWGQPQHF. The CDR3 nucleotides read TGTGCCAGCAGTTTGACAGGGTGGGGTCAGCCCCAGCATTTT.

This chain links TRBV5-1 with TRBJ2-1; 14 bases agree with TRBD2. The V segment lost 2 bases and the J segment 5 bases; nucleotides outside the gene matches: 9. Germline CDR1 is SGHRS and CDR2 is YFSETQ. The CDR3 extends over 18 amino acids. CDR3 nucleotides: TGCGCCAGCAGCTTACCCAGACTAGCGGGAGGGCCAAACAATGAGCAGTTCTTC. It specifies CASSLPRLAGGPNNEQFF.

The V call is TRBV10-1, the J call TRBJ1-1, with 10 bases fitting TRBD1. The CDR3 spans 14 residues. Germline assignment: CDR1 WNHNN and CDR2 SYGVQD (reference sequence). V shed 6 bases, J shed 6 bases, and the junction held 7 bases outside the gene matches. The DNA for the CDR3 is TGCGCCAGCAGGGCCGGGACAGGGGTATCTGAAGCTTTCTTT. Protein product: CASRAGTGVSEAFF.